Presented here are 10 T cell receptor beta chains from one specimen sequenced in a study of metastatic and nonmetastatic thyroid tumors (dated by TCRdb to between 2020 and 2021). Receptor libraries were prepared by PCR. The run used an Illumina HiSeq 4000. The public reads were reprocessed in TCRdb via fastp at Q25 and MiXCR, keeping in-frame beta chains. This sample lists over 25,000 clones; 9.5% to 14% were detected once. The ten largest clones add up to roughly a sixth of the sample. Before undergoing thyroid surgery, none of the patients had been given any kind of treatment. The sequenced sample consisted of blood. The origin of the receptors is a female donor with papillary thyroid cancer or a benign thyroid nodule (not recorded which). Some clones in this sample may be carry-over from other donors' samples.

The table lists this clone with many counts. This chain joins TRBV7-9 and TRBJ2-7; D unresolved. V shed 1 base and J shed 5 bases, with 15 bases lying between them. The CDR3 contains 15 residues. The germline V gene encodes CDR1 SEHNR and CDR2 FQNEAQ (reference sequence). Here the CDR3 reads CASSLGPPMVDEQYF. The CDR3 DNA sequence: TGTGCCAGCAGCTTAGGCCCCCCTATGGTGGACGAGCAGTACTTC.

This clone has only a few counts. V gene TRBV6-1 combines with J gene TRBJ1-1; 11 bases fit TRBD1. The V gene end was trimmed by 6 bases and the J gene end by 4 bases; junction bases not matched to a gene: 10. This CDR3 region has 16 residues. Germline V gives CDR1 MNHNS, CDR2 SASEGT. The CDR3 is CASRGGTGGPGTEAFF. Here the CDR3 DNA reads TGTGCCAGCAGAGGGGGGACAGGGGGGCCGGGCACTGAAGCTTTCTTT.

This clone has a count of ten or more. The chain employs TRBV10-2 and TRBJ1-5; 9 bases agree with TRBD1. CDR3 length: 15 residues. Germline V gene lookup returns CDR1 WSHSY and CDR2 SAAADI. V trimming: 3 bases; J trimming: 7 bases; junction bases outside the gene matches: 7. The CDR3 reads CASSDLGTGKQPQHF. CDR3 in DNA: TGCGCCAGCAGTGATTTAGGGACAGGGAAACAGCCCCAGCATTTT.

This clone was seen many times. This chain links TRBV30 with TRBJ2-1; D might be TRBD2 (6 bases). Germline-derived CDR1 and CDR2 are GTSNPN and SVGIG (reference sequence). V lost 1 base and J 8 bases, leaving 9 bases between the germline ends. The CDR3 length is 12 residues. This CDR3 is CAWSGDFDEQFF. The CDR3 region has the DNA TGTGCCTGGAGTGGGGACTTCGATGAGCAGTTCTTC.

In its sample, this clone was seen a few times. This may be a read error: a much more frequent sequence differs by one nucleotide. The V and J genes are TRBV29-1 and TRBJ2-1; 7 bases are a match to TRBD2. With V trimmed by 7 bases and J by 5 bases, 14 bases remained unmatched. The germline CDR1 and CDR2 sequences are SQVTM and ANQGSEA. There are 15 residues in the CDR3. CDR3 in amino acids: CSAEIYTSANNEQFF. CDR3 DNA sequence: TGCAGCGCTGAGATTTATACTAGCGCGAACAATGAGCAGTTCTTC.

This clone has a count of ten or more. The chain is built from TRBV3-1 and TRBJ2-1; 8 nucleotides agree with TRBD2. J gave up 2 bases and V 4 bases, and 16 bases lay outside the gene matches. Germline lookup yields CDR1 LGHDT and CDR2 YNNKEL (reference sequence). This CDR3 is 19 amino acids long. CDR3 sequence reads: CASSRSNREAGGPYNEQFF. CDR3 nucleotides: TGTGCCAGCAGCCGTAGTAACAGGGAGGCGGGAGGCCCCTACAATGAGCAGTTCTTC.

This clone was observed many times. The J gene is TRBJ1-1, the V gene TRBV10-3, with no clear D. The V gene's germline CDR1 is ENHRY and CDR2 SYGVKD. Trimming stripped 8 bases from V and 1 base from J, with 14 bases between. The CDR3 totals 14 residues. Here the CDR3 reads CAISRSNSNTEAFF. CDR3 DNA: TGTGCCATCTCTAGGTCAAACTCGAACACTGAAGCTTTCTTT.

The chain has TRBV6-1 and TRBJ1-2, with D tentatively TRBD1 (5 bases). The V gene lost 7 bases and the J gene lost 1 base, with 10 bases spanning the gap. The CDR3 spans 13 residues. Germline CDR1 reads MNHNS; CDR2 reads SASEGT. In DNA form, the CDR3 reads TGTGCCAGCAAGGAGGGGTTTAACTATGGCTACACCTTC. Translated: CASKEGFNYGYTF.

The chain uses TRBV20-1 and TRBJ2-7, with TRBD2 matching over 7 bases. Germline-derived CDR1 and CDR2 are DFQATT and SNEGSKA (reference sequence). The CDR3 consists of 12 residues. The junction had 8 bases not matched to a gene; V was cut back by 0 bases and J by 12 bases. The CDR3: CSARDPSGTRYF. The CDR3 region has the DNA TGCAGTGCTAGAGATCCGAGCGGGACGCGGTACTTC.

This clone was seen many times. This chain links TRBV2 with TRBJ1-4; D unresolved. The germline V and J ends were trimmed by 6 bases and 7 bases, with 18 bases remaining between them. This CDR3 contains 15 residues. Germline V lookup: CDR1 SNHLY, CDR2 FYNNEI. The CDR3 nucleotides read TGTGCCAGCAGGCTGACCGGCGCCCCAATTGAAAAACTGTTTTTT. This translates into CASRLTGAPIEKLFF.